These T cell receptor beta chains were read from a single sample in a study of technical replicates of blood from a handful of donors. Sequenced by immunoSEQ multiplex PCR; TCRdb stores in-frame clones only, minus some. This sample has more than 70,000 clones, with about 96% found just once. Material: T cells isolated from PBMCs. These receptors originate from a human donor in good health. CDR3s include the opening cysteine and the closing phenylalanine or tryptophan. The order of the fields is clone size, J gene, V gene, CDR3 length, D gene, CDR3 DNA, CDR3 protein. The D gene is left open where the match is weak. Not every row has a clone size; where given, it reads once, few, many or a size class.

clone_size: -; j_call: TRBJ2-3; v_call: TRBV6-4; cdr3_length: 13; d_call: -; cdr3_nt: TGTGCCAGCAGGCGGACAGACACAGATACGCAGTATTTT; cdr3_aa: CASRRTDTDTQYF
clone_size: -; j_call: TRBJ1-2; v_call: TRBV19; cdr3_length: 12; d_call: -; cdr3_nt: TGTGCCAGTAGTTTTACACCCTATGGCTACACCTTC; cdr3_aa: CASSFTPYGYTF
clone_size: -; j_call: TRBJ2-7; v_call: TRBV29-1; cdr3_length: 14; d_call: -; cdr3_nt: TGCAGCGTGGCCCTTCGACAGAGAACCTACGAGCAGTACTTC; cdr3_aa: CSVALRQRTYEQYF
clone_size: -; j_call: TRBJ2-3; v_call: TRBV28; cdr3_length: 15; d_call: TRBD2; cdr3_nt: TGTGCCAGCAGTTCGGGACTAGCGGGAGGATATCTACCGTATTTT; cdr3_aa: CASSSGLAGGYLPYF
clone_size: -; j_call: TRBJ2-2; v_call: TRBV7-2; cdr3_length: 15; d_call: TRBD1; cdr3_nt: TGTGCCAGCAGTCGACAGGGGGCAAACACCGGGGAGCTGTTTTTT; cdr3_aa: CASSRQGANTGELFF
clone_size: -; j_call: TRBJ2-5; v_call: TRBV5-1; cdr3_length: 15; d_call: TRBD2; cdr3_nt: TGCGCCAGCACTCCATTGGGACTAGCCCAAGAGACCCAGTACTTC; cdr3_aa: CASTPLGLAQETQYF
clone_size: -; j_call: TRBJ1-2; v_call: TRBV2; cdr3_length: 12; d_call: -; cdr3_nt: TGTGCCAGCAGTGAAGAAGCGGTTGGCTACACCTTC; cdr3_aa: CASSEEAVGYTF
clone_size: -; j_call: TRBJ1-6; v_call: TRBV5-1; cdr3_length: 15; d_call: -; cdr3_nt: TGCGCCAGCAGCCCTAGGGGGTCCTATAATTCACCCCTCCACTTT; cdr3_aa: CASSPRGSYNSPLHF
clone_size: -; j_call: TRBJ1-1; v_call: TRBV6-1; cdr3_length: 15; d_call: TRBD1; cdr3_nt: TGTGCCAGCAGTCCATATTTGACAGGGTACACTGAAGCTTTCTTT; cdr3_aa: CASSPYLTGYTEAFF
clone_size: once; j_call: TRBJ1-2; v_call: TRBV30; cdr3_length: 15; d_call: -; cdr3_nt: TGTGCCTGGAGTGTACACGGGATAAGTAGCGATGGCTACACCTTC; cdr3_aa: CAWSVHGISSDGYTF
clone_size: -; j_call: TRBJ1-5; v_call: TRBV7-9; cdr3_length: 15; d_call: TRBD1; cdr3_nt: TGTGCCAGCAGCTTAACGGGACAGATGAATCAGCCCCAGCATTTT; cdr3_aa: CASSLTGQMNQPQHF
clone_size: -; j_call: TRBJ1-1; v_call: TRBV6-1; cdr3_length: 14; d_call: TRBD1; cdr3_nt: TGTGCCAGCAGTGGCGTCGGGACAGCCACTGAAGCTTTCTTT; cdr3_aa: CASSGVGTATEAFF
clone_size: -; j_call: TRBJ1-6; v_call: TRBV6-5; cdr3_length: 13; d_call: -; cdr3_nt: TGTGCCAGCCGACAGCAAGTAAATTCACCCCTCCACTTT; cdr3_aa: CASRQQVNSPLHF
clone_size: -; j_call: TRBJ2-7; v_call: TRBV20-1; cdr3_length: 11; d_call: -; cdr3_nt: TGCAGTGCTAGAAACAACAGGGATCAGTACTTC; cdr3_aa: CSARNNRDQYF
clone_size: once; j_call: TRBJ2-3; v_call: TRBV5-1; cdr3_length: 21; d_call: TRBD2; cdr3_nt: TGCGCCAGCAGCTTGAAGTTAGGACTAGCGGGAGCCCGTCGGGGCACAGATACGCAGTATTTT; cdr3_aa: CASSLKLGLAGARRGTDTQYF
clone_size: once; j_call: TRBJ1-1; v_call: TRBV11-2; cdr3_length: 16; d_call: -; cdr3_nt: TGTGCCAGCAGCGAATATAACATGGGCCCTAACACTGAAGCTTTCTTT; cdr3_aa: CASSEYNMGPNTEAFF
clone_size: -; j_call: TRBJ1-2; v_call: TRBV29-1; cdr3_length: 12; d_call: TRBD1; cdr3_nt: TGCAGCGTTGGGGACAGGGGGGACGGCTACACCTTC; cdr3_aa: CSVGDRGDGYTF
clone_size: -; j_call: TRBJ2-3; v_call: TRBV7-9; cdr3_length: 14; d_call: -; cdr3_nt: TGTGCCAGCAGCTCCCGGGACTTCACAGATACGCAGTATTTT; cdr3_aa: CASSSRDFTDTQYF
clone_size: -; j_call: TRBJ2-1; v_call: TRBV7-2; cdr3_length: 15; d_call: -; cdr3_nt: TGTGCCAGCAGCTTAGTTAGCGGCTCCTACAATGAGCAGTTCTTC; cdr3_aa: CASSLVSGSYNEQFF
clone_size: -; j_call: TRBJ1-5; v_call: TRBV7-6; cdr3_length: 13; d_call: -; cdr3_nt: TGTGCCAGCAGCCCAGGGGCCCATCAGCCCCAGCATTTT; cdr3_aa: CASSPGAHQPQHF
clone_size: -; j_call: TRBJ1-5; v_call: TRBV28; cdr3_length: 17; d_call: -; cdr3_nt: TGTGCCAGCAACACACGGGGGTCAAGAAGCAAAAATCAGCCCCAGCATTTT; cdr3_aa: CASNTRGSRSKNQPQHF
clone_size: -; j_call: TRBJ2-5; v_call: TRBV15; cdr3_length: 15; d_call: TRBD2; cdr3_nt: TGTGCCACCAGCAGAGGGTCTAGCGGACAAGAGACCCAGTACTTC; cdr3_aa: CATSRGSSGQETQYF
clone_size: -; j_call: TRBJ1-1; v_call: TRBV29-1; cdr3_length: 13; d_call: -; cdr3_nt: TGCAGCGTCTCCGAGGGCAGAAACACTGAAGCTTTCTTT; cdr3_aa: CSVSEGRNTEAFF
clone_size: -; j_call: TRBJ2-1; v_call: TRBV5-1; cdr3_length: 15; d_call: TRBD2; cdr3_nt: TGCGCCAGCAGCTTGGGACTAGCGGGAGGGCCTGAGCAGTTCTTC; cdr3_aa: CASSLGLAGGPEQFF
clone_size: -; j_call: TRBJ1-2; v_call: TRBV6-1; cdr3_length: 15; d_call: -; cdr3_nt: TGTGCCAGCATCCCCCACAGTCCTTTGGTCTATGGCTACACCTTC; cdr3_aa: CASIPHSPLVYGYTF
clone_size: -; j_call: TRBJ1-4; v_call: TRBV14; cdr3_length: 16; d_call: TRBD1; cdr3_nt: TGTGCCAGCAGCCAATGGGGGACAGGGAGTTATGAAAAACTGTTTTTT; cdr3_aa: CASSQWGTGSYEKLFF
clone_size: -; j_call: TRBJ1-4; v_call: TRBV6-5; cdr3_length: 14; d_call: -; cdr3_nt: TGTGCCAGCAGCTCGGACGCAAGGGGTCATCGCCCCTATTTT; cdr3_aa: CASSSDARGHRPYF
clone_size: once; j_call: TRBJ2-7; v_call: TRBV5-1; cdr3_length: 14; d_call: -; cdr3_nt: TGCGCCAGCAGCTTGATTGAGGGCCGATACGAGCAGTACTTC; cdr3_aa: CASSLIEGRYEQYF
clone_size: -; j_call: TRBJ2-7; v_call: TRBV28; cdr3_length: 15; d_call: -; cdr3_nt: TGTGCCAGCAGTTTATTACAGGGGAGGTCCTACGAGCAGTACTTC; cdr3_aa: CASSLLQGRSYEQYF
clone_size: once; j_call: TRBJ2-6; v_call: TRBV6-1; cdr3_length: 16; d_call: TRBD1; cdr3_nt: TGTGCCAGCAGTGCGACAGGGACCTCTGGGGCCAACGTCCTGACTTTC; cdr3_aa: CASSATGTSGANVLTF
clone_size: -; j_call: TRBJ1-1; v_call: TRBV28; cdr3_length: 18; d_call: TRBD1; cdr3_nt: TGTGCCAGCAGTCAAGACAGGGGGCCAAACCCTATGAACACTGAAGCTTTCTTT; cdr3_aa: CASSQDRGPNPMNTEAFF
clone_size: once; j_call: TRBJ1-2; v_call: TRBV5-1; cdr3_length: 16; d_call: -; cdr3_nt: TGCGCCAGCAGCTTGCGGATCGGGGGTTTCCTCTATGGCTACACCTTC; cdr3_aa: CASSLRIGGFLYGYTF
clone_size: -; j_call: TRBJ2-5; v_call: TRBV5-6; cdr3_length: 13; d_call: TRBD1; cdr3_nt: TGTGCCAGCAGGGGACAGACCCAAGAGACCCAGTACTTC; cdr3_aa: CASRGQTQETQYF
clone_size: -; j_call: TRBJ1-2; v_call: TRBV6-5; cdr3_length: 15; d_call: TRBD1; cdr3_nt: TGTGCCAGCAGTTACATTGGGACAGGGTCGTATGGCTACACCTTC; cdr3_aa: CASSYIGTGSYGYTF
clone_size: -; j_call: TRBJ1-4; v_call: TRBV6-5; cdr3_length: 12; d_call: -; cdr3_nt: TGTGCCAGCAGTTACACTTCAGGAAAACTGTTTTTT; cdr3_aa: CASSYTSGKLFF
clone_size: -; j_call: TRBJ2-5; v_call: TRBV5-5; cdr3_length: 15; d_call: TRBD2; cdr3_nt: TGTGCCAGCAGTTACCAGGTGACGGGAGGAGAGACCCAGTACTTC; cdr3_aa: CASSYQVTGGETQYF
clone_size: -; j_call: TRBJ2-3; v_call: TRBV11-2; cdr3_length: 12; d_call: -; cdr3_nt: TGTGCCAGCAGCTCACACCCCGATACGCAGTATTTT; cdr3_aa: CASSSHPDTQYF
clone_size: -; j_call: TRBJ2-1; v_call: TRBV19; cdr3_length: 16; d_call: TRBD2; cdr3_nt: TGTGCCAGTAGATCGGACTCTAGCGGGAGAAAGGGTGAGCAGTTCTTC; cdr3_aa: CASRSDSSGRKGEQFF
clone_size: -; j_call: TRBJ1-5; v_call: TRBV6-9; cdr3_length: 19; d_call: TRBD1; cdr3_nt: TGTGCCAGCAGTTTAGGGGGCGTAAACGGCCTCGAAGGCAATCAGCCCCAGCATTTT; cdr3_aa: CASSLGGVNGLEGNQPQHF
clone_size: -; j_call: TRBJ2-7; v_call: TRBV7-6; cdr3_length: 15; d_call: -; cdr3_nt: TGTGCCAGCAGCCCTTATCAAACTCCCTCCTACGAGCAGTACTTC; cdr3_aa: CASSPYQTPSYEQYF
clone_size: -; j_call: TRBJ2-1; v_call: TRBV7-2; cdr3_length: 13; d_call: -; cdr3_nt: TGTGCCAGCAGCTTAATACAGGACAATGAGCAGTTCTTC; cdr3_aa: CASSLIQDNEQFF
clone_size: -; j_call: TRBJ2-4; v_call: TRBV11-3; cdr3_length: 12; d_call: TRBD1; cdr3_nt: TGTGCCAGCAGCAGACAGGGTTCCTCGACGTACTTC; cdr3_aa: CASSRQGSSTYF
clone_size: -; j_call: TRBJ1-1; v_call: TRBV27; cdr3_length: 18; d_call: TRBD1; cdr3_nt: TGTGCCAGCAGTTTATCCGGCGCGAAGGGGGCAGTTAGGGCTGAAGCTTTCTTT; cdr3_aa: CASSLSGAKGAVRAEAFF
clone_size: -; j_call: TRBJ1-3; v_call: TRBV10-2; cdr3_length: 12; d_call: -; cdr3_nt: TGCGCCAGCAGTACAGGGTATGACACCATATATTTT; cdr3_aa: CASSTGYDTIYF
clone_size: -; j_call: TRBJ2-3; v_call: TRBV30; cdr3_length: 17; d_call: TRBD2; cdr3_nt: TGTGCCTGGAGTGCCACCCTGACTAGCGGGGCTGCAGATACGCAGTATTTT; cdr3_aa: CAWSATLTSGAADTQYF
clone_size: -; j_call: TRBJ2-7; v_call: TRBV6-5; cdr3_length: 15; d_call: TRBD1; cdr3_nt: TGTGCCAGCAGTTTCGCGACAGGGTCCTCCTACGAGCAGTACTTC; cdr3_aa: CASSFATGSSYEQYF
clone_size: -; j_call: TRBJ1-1; v_call: TRBV9; cdr3_length: 18; d_call: TRBD1; cdr3_nt: TGTGCCAGCAGCGTAAGCCCCGGACAGGGGCTAGAGAACACTGAAGCTTTCTTT; cdr3_aa: CASSVSPGQGLENTEAFF
clone_size: -; j_call: TRBJ1-5; v_call: TRBV9; cdr3_length: 14; d_call: -; cdr3_nt: TGTGCCAGCAGCGCCCAGGGTCCGAACCAGCCCCAGCATTTT; cdr3_aa: CASSAQGPNQPQHF
clone_size: -; j_call: TRBJ2-3; v_call: TRBV19; cdr3_length: 15; d_call: TRBD1; cdr3_nt: TGTGCCAGTAGTCCCCGGGACAGACTTACAGATACGCAGTATTTT; cdr3_aa: CASSPRDRLTDTQYF
clone_size: once; j_call: TRBJ2-3; v_call: TRBV29-1; cdr3_length: 13; d_call: TRBD2; cdr3_nt: TGCAGCGTTGAAGGACTAGTTCGGGGGGGGCAGTATTTT; cdr3_aa: CSVEGLVRGGQYF
clone_size: -; j_call: TRBJ2-5; v_call: TRBV4-1; cdr3_length: 17; d_call: TRBD2; cdr3_nt: TGCGCCAGCAGCCAAGATCCTTCCGGAGCGGGGGTGGAGACCCAGTACTTC; cdr3_aa: CASSQDPSGAGVETQYF
clone_size: -; j_call: TRBJ2-7; v_call: TRBV5-6; cdr3_length: 14; d_call: -; cdr3_nt: TGTGCCAGCAGCTTCGCGGGACCTCCGGGGGAGCAGTACTTC; cdr3_aa: CASSFAGPPGEQYF